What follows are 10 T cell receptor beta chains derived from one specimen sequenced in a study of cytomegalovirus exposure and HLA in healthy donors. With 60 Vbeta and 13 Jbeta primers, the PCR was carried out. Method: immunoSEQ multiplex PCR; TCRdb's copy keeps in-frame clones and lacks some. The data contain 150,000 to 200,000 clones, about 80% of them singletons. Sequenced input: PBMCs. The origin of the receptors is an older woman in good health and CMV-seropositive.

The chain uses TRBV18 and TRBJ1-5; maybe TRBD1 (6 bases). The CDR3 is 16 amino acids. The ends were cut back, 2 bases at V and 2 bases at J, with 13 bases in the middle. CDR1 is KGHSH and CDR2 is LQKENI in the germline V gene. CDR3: CASSPTAGAGNQPQHF. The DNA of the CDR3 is TGTGCCAGCTCACCAACAGCGGGGGCCGGCAATCAGCCCCAGCATTTT.

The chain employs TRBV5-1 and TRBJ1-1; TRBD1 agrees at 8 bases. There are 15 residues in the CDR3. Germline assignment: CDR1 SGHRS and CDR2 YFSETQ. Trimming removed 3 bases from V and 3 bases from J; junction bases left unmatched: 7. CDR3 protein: CASSYGQGGDTEAFF. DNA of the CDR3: TGCGCCAGCAGCTACGGACAGGGTGGGGACACTGAAGCTTTCTTT.

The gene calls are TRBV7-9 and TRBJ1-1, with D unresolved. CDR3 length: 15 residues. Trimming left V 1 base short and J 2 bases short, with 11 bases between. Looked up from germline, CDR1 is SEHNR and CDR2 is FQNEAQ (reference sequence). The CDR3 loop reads CASSLVSSSNTEAFF. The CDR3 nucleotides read TGTGCCAGCAGCTTAGTATCGAGTTCCAACACTGAAGCTTTCTTT.

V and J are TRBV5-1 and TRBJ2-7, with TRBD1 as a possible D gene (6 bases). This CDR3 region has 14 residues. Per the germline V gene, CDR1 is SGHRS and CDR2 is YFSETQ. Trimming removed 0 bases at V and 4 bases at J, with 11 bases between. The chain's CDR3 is CASSLDRELYEQYF. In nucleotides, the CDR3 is TGCGCCAGCAGCTTGGACAGGGAGTTGTACGAGCAGTACTTC. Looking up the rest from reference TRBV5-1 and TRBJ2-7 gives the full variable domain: KAGVTQTPRYLIKTRGQQVTLSCSPISGHRSVSWYQQTPGQGLQFLFEYFSETQRNKGNFPGRFSGRQFSNSRSEMNVSTLELGDSALYLCASSLDRELYEQYFGPGTRLTVT.

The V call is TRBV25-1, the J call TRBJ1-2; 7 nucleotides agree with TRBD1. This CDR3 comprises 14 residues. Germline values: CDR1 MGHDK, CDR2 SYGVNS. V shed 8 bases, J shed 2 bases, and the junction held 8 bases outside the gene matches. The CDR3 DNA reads TGTGCCAGCCAGCATAGGGGGCGCAACTATGGCTACACCTTC. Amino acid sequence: CASQHRGRNYGYTF.

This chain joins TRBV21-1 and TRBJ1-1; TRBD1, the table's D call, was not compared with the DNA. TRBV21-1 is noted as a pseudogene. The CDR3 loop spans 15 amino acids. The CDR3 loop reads CASSEDRAADTEAFF. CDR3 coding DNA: TGTGCCAGCAGCGAAGACAGGGCGGCGGACACTGAAGCTTTCTTT.

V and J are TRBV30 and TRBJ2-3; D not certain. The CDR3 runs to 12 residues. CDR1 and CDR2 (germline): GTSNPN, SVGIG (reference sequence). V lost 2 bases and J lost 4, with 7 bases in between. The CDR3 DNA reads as TGTGCCTGGAGTCGGTCCTCAGATACGCAGTATTTT. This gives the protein CAWSRSSDTQYF.

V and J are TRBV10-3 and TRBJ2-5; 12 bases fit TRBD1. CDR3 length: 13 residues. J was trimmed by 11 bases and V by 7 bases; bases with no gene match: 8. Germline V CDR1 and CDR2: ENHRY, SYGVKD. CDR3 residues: CAIIGTGGGEQYF. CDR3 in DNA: TGTGCCATCATTGGGACAGGGGGCGGTGAGCAGTACTTC.

The CDR3 region is CASSVAPRVNEQFF. DNA of the CDR3: TGTGCCAGCAGCGTAGCTCCCAGGGTCAATGAGCAGTTCTTC. This chain connects TRBV9 to TRBJ2-1; D perhaps matches TRBD1 (5 bases). Germline lookup yields CDR1 SGDLS and CDR2 YYNGEE. With 0 bases removed from V and 6 bases from J, the gap between germline ends came to 10 bases. The CDR3 runs 14 residues.

The CDR3 DNA reads as TGTGCCAGCTCTCCCGGACAGGGGACCTCCTACGAGCAGTACTTC. The encoded protein is CASSPGQGTSYEQYF. The chain carries TRBV18 and TRBJ2-7; 9 bases are a match to TRBD1. The CDR3 is made up of 15 amino acids. Germline V gives CDR1 KGHSH, CDR2 LQKENI. The V and J ends lost 6 bases and 0 bases, in that order; junction bases with no gene match: 6.